The 30 T cell receptor beta chains listed next were all sequenced from one sample in a study of blood T cells in healthy people across ages. A sample-barcoded 5' primer and a J-beta primer mix were used in a second PCR of about 7 to 12 cycles. TCRdb used MiXCR to reprocess the 5' RACE reads, holding one entry per CDR3 protein. The table records 650,000 to 950,000 distinct CDR3 sequences, 40% to 50% of them present only once. Sequenced material: blood. The receptors originated from a man aged 55-75 years in good health.

This rearrangement joins TRBV12-3 or TRBV12-4 to TRBJ1-1; D unresolved. The CDR3 has 14 amino acids. The ends were cut back, 1 base at V and 3 bases at J, with 9 bases in the middle. The CDR3 coding sequence is TGTGCCAGCAGTTTAGGCCCAGTTTACACTGAAGCTTTCTTT. Protein sequence: CASSLGPVYTEAFF.

V gene TRBV4-3 combines with J gene TRBJ2-5; D is possibly TRBD1 (6 bases). Germline lookup yields CDR1 LGHNA and CDR2 YSLEER. The CDR3 length is 13 residues. V was trimmed by 0 bases and J by 11 bases, leaving 13 bases between them. The CDR3 DNA follows: TGCGCCAGCAGCCAAGAGGGGGCGGATGAGCAGTACTTC. Amino acids: CASSQEGADEQYF.

The V gene is TRBV11-2, the J gene TRBJ2-5; weak D call: TRBD2 (5 bases). The CDR3 has 13 amino acids. V gave up 3 bases and J gave up 5 bases, with 10 bases separating them. The V gene's germline CDR1 is SGHAT and CDR2 FQNNGV. The CDR3: CASSFEGAETQYF. CDR3 DNA: TGTGCCAGCAGCTTCGAGGGCGCGGAGACCCAGTACTTC.

V is TRBV7-9 and J is TRBJ2-3, with D possibly TRBD2 on 5 matching bases. With 5 bases removed from V and 0 bases from J, the gap between germline ends came to 12 bases. Germline CDR1 and CDR2: SEHNR and FQNEAQ (reference sequence). This CDR3 comprises 15 residues. For the CDR3, the DNA is TGTGCCAGCAGCGAAAAGGACTTAAGCACAGATACGCAGTATTTT. This translates into CASSEKDLSTDTQYF.

The J gene is TRBJ2-5, the V gene TRBV29-1; 7 bases are shared with TRBD2. There are 14 residues in the CDR3. The trim removed 5 bases at V and 7 bases at J, leaving 13 bases unmatched. Germline assignment: CDR1 SQVTM and CDR2 ANQGSEA. This CDR3 is CSVRVAGLRGTQYF. CDR3 in DNA: TGCAGCGTTAGGGTAGCGGGTCTCCGAGGGACCCAGTACTTC.

The rearrangement joins TRBV5-1 to TRBJ2-7; tentative D call: TRBD1 (6 bases). There are 14 residues in the CDR3. With 5 bases removed from V and 7 bases from J, the gap between germline ends came to 19 bases. CDR1 and CDR2 (germline): SGHRS, YFSETQ. For the CDR3, the DNA is TGCGCCAGCAGTGAGGGGGAGAGGTACAATGAGCAGTACTTC. Protein product: CASSEGERYNEQYF.

Turning to this clonotype: At one end the junction does not follow the germline gene, possibly because of a read error. V gene TRBV20-1 combines with J gene TRBJ2-3; tentatively, D is TRBD1 or TRBD2 (6 bases each). Germline lookup yields CDR1 DFQATT and CDR2 SNEGSKA (reference sequence). This CDR3 has 17 amino acids. CDR3 sequence (DNA): TGCAGTGCTATCACAGGGAGGCGCGGGTTTAGCACAGATACGCGGTATTTT. This translates into CSAITGRRGFSTDTRYF.

The sample holds a few counts of this clonotype. The chain carries TRBV25-1 and TRBJ2-5; D remains ambiguous. Germline V gene lookup returns CDR1 MGHDK and CDR2 SYGVNS. V was trimmed by 5 bases and J by 0 bases, leaving 13 bases between them. The CDR3 has 15 amino acids. CDR3 bases: TGTGCCAGCAGTTCTCCGGACCCGGACCAAGAGACCCAGTACTTC. This sequence encodes CASSSPDPDQETQYF.

This clonotype showed up just a few times. The V call is TRBV4-3, the J call TRBJ2-3; D possibly corresponds to TRBD2 (7 bases). V was trimmed by 0 bases and J by 0 bases, leaving 19 bases between them. The CDR3 sequence is 19 residues long. Germline assignment: CDR1 LGHNA and CDR2 YSLEER. The DNA of the CDR3 is TGCGCCAGCAGCCAAGATTTATGGGGGGGCCGTGATAGCACAGATACGCAGTATTTT. This codes for CASSQDLWGGRDSTDTQYF.

The chain joins TRBV25-1 to TRBJ1-1; D gene uncertain. The CDR3 sequence is 14 residues long. Germline-derived CDR1 and CDR2 are MGHDK and SYGVNS. V was shortened by 1 base and J by 10 bases, with 16 bases between the two germline ends. The CDR3: CASSELGGIPGAFF. CDR3 sequence (DNA): TGTGCCAGCAGTGAATTGGGAGGGATTCCTGGAGCTTTCTTT.

This clonotype was picked up a small number of times. The chain uses TRBV29-1 and TRBJ1-1; D may be TRBD1 (5 bases). V dropped 6 bases and J dropped 0 bases, with 8 bases sitting between them. This CDR3 comprises 12 residues. The germline V gene encodes CDR1 SQVTM and CDR2 ANQGSEA. CDR3: CSVKGLNTEAFF. CDR3 nucleotides: TGCAGCGTCAAGGGGCTGAACACTGAAGCTTTCTTT.

This clonotype was seen once. At one end, the junction sequence differs from germline, possibly due to a read error. The rearrangement links TRBV11-3 to TRBJ1-2; D possibly corresponds to TRBD1 (5 bases). Germline V lookup: CDR1 SGHNT, CDR2 YENEEA. This CDR3 contains 15 residues. The CDR3 DNA sequence: TGTGCCAGCAGCCCGCGGAAGACAGACTCCTATGACTACACCTTC. It encodes CASSPRKTDSYDYTF.

The chain has TRBV6-2 or TRBV6-3 and TRBJ1-2; possibly TRBD1 for D (5 bases). The CDR3 extends over 12 amino acids. Deletions cut 0 bases from V and 9 bases from J, with 8 bases between. Germline V gene lookup returns CDR1 MNHEY and CDR2 SVGEGT. The CDR3 reads CASSYSRGSYTF. The DNA of the CDR3 is TGTGCCAGCAGTTACTCGAGGGGTAGCTACACCTTC.

This clonotype was found a few times. The chain couples TRBV6-2 or TRBV6-3 to TRBJ2-5; TRBD2 might be the D (7 bases). The CDR3 contains 15 residues. Trimming stripped 7 bases from V and 5 bases from J, with 20 bases between. The V gene's germline CDR1 is MNHEY and CDR2 SVGEGT. The CDR3 nucleotides are TGTGCCAGCACCCCCGTGGGGGGGCCGATGGAGACCCAGTACTTC. Translated: CASTPVGGPMETQYF.

The DNA for the CDR3 is TGCAGCGTTACCTTGGGCGGAGTTGGGGAGACCCAGTACTTC. Amino acids: CSVTLGGVGETQYF. This chain uses TRBV29-1 with TRBJ2-5; no clear D gene. V lost 5 bases, J lost 5 bases, and 18 bases lay in between. Germline lookup yields CDR1 SQVTM and CDR2 ANQGSEA. The CDR3 runs 14 residues.

This clonotype was seen a few times. Written as DNA, the CDR3 is TGTGCCAGCAGTTACACGGACAGGGTTGGAACCCTCCACTTT. This codes for CASSYTDRVGTLHF. This chain uses TRBV6-2 or TRBV6-3 with TRBJ1-6, with TRBD1 identical over 8 bases. The V segment lost 2 bases and the J segment 14 bases; nucleotides outside the gene matches: 8. This CDR3 comprises 14 residues. The germline gives CDR1 MNHEY, CDR2 SVGEGT.

This chain uses TRBV12-3 or TRBV12-4 with TRBJ1-2; no definite D call. Trimming cost V 2 bases and J 3 bases, with 13 bases left between them. CDR3 length equals 15 residues. CDR3 sequence: CASSLRGLLHYGYTF. The CDR3 region has the DNA TGTGCCAGCAGTTTACGTGGGCTGTTGCACTATGGCTACACCTTC.

The table lists this clonotype with a few counts. V usage is TRBV24-1 and J usage is TRBJ2-3, with 9 bases matching TRBD1. The trim removed 4 bases at V and 4 bases at J, leaving 11 bases unmatched. The germline gives CDR1 KGHDR, CDR2 SFDVKD. The length of the CDR3 is 17 residues. Here the CDR3 reads CATSEAGTGIVADTQYF. The CDR3 DNA reads as TGTGCCACCAGTGAGGCCGGGACAGGGATTGTGGCAGATACGCAGTATTTT.

This clonotype came up a few times. The CDR3 is CASSHPSGVYSYEQYF. Here the CDR3 DNA reads TGTGCCAGCAGCCACCCCTCGGGGGTATACTCCTACGAGCAGTACTTC. The chain employs TRBV3-1 and TRBJ2-7, with D possibly TRBD2 on 6 matching bases. The V and J ends lost 3 bases and 0 bases respectively, with 15 bases between them. This CDR3 has 16 residues. Germline CDR1 LGHDT, CDR2 YNNKEL (reference sequence).

The CDR3 loop reads CSASVSGGLRPGTQYF. CDR3 sequence (DNA): TGCAGTGCTAGTGTATCTGGAGGACTGCGTCCGGGGACTCAGTACTTC. The V call is TRBV20-1, the J call TRBJ2-5; D is perhaps TRBD2 (6 bases). V was trimmed by 3 bases and J by 11 bases, leaving 28 bases between them. The CDR3 has 16 residues. Germline CDR1 is DFQATT and CDR2 is SNEGSKA (reference sequence).

V usage is TRBV4-1 and J usage is TRBJ2-3; unclear D gene. CDR3 length equals 18 residues. Trimming cost V 4 bases and J 5 bases, with 25 bases left between them. Per the germline V gene, CDR1 is MGHRA and CDR2 is YSYEKL. The CDR3 nucleotides are TGCGCCAGCAGCCGAGATAAGGGTAGTTCGCCCGATGGAGATACGCAGTATTTT. As protein: CASSRDKGSSPDGDTQYF.

The chain joins TRBV29-1 to TRBJ1-1, with D perhaps matching TRBD1 (5 bases). V lost 6 bases, J lost 4 bases, and 18 bases lay in between. This CDR3 has 14 residues. Germline loops: CDR1 SQVTM, CDR2 ANQGSEA. The CDR3 sequence: CSVGGGIRGTEAFF. The CDR3 bases are TGCAGCGTCGGGGGTGGGATTAGGGGCACTGAAGCTTTCTTT.

V usage is TRBV9 and J usage is TRBJ2-2; either TRBD1 or TRBD2 may supply D (5 bases each). This CDR3 spans 18 amino acids. Germline loops: CDR1 SGDLS, CDR2 YYNGEE. The V end lost 3 bases, the J end lost 5 bases, and 23 bases lay between the germline ends. CDR3 loop: CASSGAGTGILWTGELFF. The DNA for the CDR3 is TGTGCCAGCAGCGGAGCCGGGACGGGCATCCTTTGGACCGGGGAGCTGTTTTTT.

The genes are TRBV30 and TRBJ2-3; 7 nucleotides align to TRBD2. The CDR3 has 15 residues. J gave up 4 bases and V 0 bases, and 7 bases lay outside the gene matches. CDR1 GTSNPN and CDR2 SVGIG come from the germline V gene (reference sequence). The CDR3 region has the DNA TGTGCCTGGAGTGTTTTAGCGGGCGGTCCAGATACGCAGTATTTT. As protein: CAWSVLAGGPDTQYF. Based on the CDR3 plus reference TRBV30 and TRBJ2-3, the full variable domain is SQTIHQWPATLVQPVGSPLSLECTVEGTSNPNLYWYRQAAGRGLQLLFYSVGIGQISSEVPQNLSASRPQDRQFILSSKKLLLSDSGFYLCAWSVLAGGPDTQYFGPGTRLTVL.

In its sample, this clonotype was seen a few times. The chain joins TRBV2 to TRBJ2-5; the D gene is possibly TRBD1 (6 bases). The CDR3 sequence is 13 residues long. Germline CDR1 is SNHLY and CDR2 is FYNNEI. V shed 7 bases and J shed 0 bases, with 9 bases lying between them. Here the CDR3 DNA reads TGTGCCAGCAAAAGGGACAACCAAGAGACCCAGTACTTC. Residues: CASKRDNQETQYF. Combining the CDR3 with reference TRBV2 and TRBJ2-5 gives the whole variable domain EPEVTQTPSHQVTQMGQEVILRCVPISNHLYFYWYRQILGQKVEFLVSFYNNEISEKSEIFDDQFSVERPDGSNFTLKIRSTKLEDSAMYFCASKRDNQETQYFGPGTRLLVL.

The chain is built from TRBV5-6 and TRBJ1-2, with D unclear. Germline CDR1 is SGHDT and CDR2 is YYEEEE. With 2 bases removed from V and 7 bases from J, the gap between germline ends came to 6 bases. The CDR3 is 11 amino acids. The CDR3 loop is CASSFRSGYTF. The CDR3 coding sequence is TGTGCCAGCAGCTTCCGGAGTGGCTACACCTTC.

The chain is built from TRBV7-2 and TRBJ2-3; D could derive from TRBD1 or TRBD2 (5 bases each). Trimming removed 5 bases from V and 6 bases from J, with 15 bases in between. This CDR3 has 14 amino acids. The germline gives CDR1 SGHTA, CDR2 FQGNSA. CDR3 protein: CASSTRGFSDTQYF. CDR3 bases: TGTGCCAGCAGCACCCGGGGCTTTAGCGATACGCAGTATTTT.

The rearrangement uses TRBV4-3 and TRBJ2-2; either TRBD1 or TRBD2 may fit D (5 bases each). Trimming cost V 0 bases and J 3 bases, with 8 bases left between them. The germline gives CDR1 LGHNA, CDR2 YSLEER. The length of the CDR3 is 15 residues. The CDR3 region is CASSQDRDHTGELFF. The CDR3 DNA sequence: TGCGCCAGCAGCCAAGATCGGGACCACACCGGGGAGCTGTTTTTT.

This clonotype occurred a few times. The chain combines TRBV6-2 or TRBV6-3 with TRBJ2-7; D might be TRBD1 (5 bases). Trimming stripped 2 bases from V and 3 bases from J, with 17 bases between. CDR3 length: 16 residues. CDR1 and CDR2 (germline): MNHEY, SVGEGT. CDR3 loop: CASSYAGHRIDYEQYF. The CDR3, as DNA: TGTGCCAGCAGTTACGCCGGACACCGAATTGACTACGAGCAGTACTTC.

The chain carries TRBV3-1 and TRBJ1-4, with D possibly being TRBD1 (6 bases). Trimming cost V 1 base and J 0 bases, with 12 bases left between them. The germline V gene has CDR1 LGHDT and CDR2 YNNKEL (reference sequence). The CDR3 runs to 17 residues. CDR3 in amino acids: CASSQVVSGATNEKLFF. CDR3 DNA sequence: TGTGCCAGCAGCCAAGTTGTGTCAGGGGCAACTAATGAAAAACTGTTTTTT.